This record covers a single TCR beta chain. The antigen remains undetermined. This table comes from immunoSEQ multiplex PCR, and its TCRdb copy is limited to in-frame clones, with some not included. This table holds around 19,000 clones, roughly 80% found once. V lost 1 base and J 1 base, leaving 7 bases between the germline ends. Germline loops: CDR1 KGHSH, CDR2 LQKENI. The CDR3 has 14 amino acids. These data are taken from a study of CD4+ T cells in melanoma. Study conclusions and caveats: CD8+ T cell, macrophage and B cell function reportedly correlated with neoantigen-specific CD4+ T cells. Reportedly, melanoma neoantigen-specific CD4+ T cells showed varied differentiation states.

The chain links TRBV18 to TRBJ1-1; D is ambiguous. Sequenced input: cells from a culture (not recorded whether cultured in vitro). The clonotype was recovered from a human donor with melanoma. CDR3 protein: CASSPLTRNTEAFF. CDR3 DNA: TGTGCCAGCTCACCACTGACGAGGAACACTGAAGCTTTCTTT.